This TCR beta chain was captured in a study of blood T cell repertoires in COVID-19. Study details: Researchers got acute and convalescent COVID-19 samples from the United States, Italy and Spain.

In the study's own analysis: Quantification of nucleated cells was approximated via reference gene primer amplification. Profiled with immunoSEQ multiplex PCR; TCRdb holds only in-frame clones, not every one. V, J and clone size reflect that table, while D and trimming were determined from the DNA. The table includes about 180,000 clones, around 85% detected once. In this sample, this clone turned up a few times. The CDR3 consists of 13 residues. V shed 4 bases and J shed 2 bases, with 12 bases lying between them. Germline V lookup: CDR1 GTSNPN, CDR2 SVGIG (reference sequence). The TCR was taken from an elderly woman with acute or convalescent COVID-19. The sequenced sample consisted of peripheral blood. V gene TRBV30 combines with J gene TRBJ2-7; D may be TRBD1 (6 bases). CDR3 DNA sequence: TGTGCCTGGAACAACAGGGTAACCTACGAGCAGTACTTC. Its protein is CAWNNRVTYEQYF.